The rows below give T cell receptor beta chains drawn from one sample of a study of T cells expressing NK-cell markers. TCRdb re-called the 5' RACE reads; every CDR3 protein appears as one record, without DNA. In total, the table holds 550,000 to 600,000 distinct CDR3 sequences. The sequenced material came from blood T cells: a sorted CD56 or NKG2C T cell subset, CD4+ or CD8+ T cells, or bulk PBMC T cells (not recorded which). The receptor set was obtained from a man between 18 and 35 years old in good health. Both conserved end residues are part of each CDR3. Some rows have no size entry. The others give once, few or many, or a class for an expanded clone.

j_call v_call clone_size cdr3_aa
TRBJ2-5 TRBV11-2 . CASSLGDGLVETQYF
TRBJ2-6 TRBV12-3/TRBV12-4 . CASRSWSSGANVLTF
TRBJ2-3 TRBV20-1 . CSAGLAGVADTQYF
TRBJ2-1 TRBV7-9 . CASSLGTSGRINEQFF
TRBJ1-1 TRBV7-9 . CASSERQGEDENAFF
TRBJ2-1 TRBV12-5 . CASGPGGWEQFF
TRBJ2-2 TRBV3-1 . CASRQGAGPGELFF
TRBJ2-1 TRBV29-1 . CSVTRTSLWDEQFF
TRBJ2-7 TRBV12-3/TRBV12-4 . CASSPSGVPTSYEQYF
TRBJ2-2 TRBV5-1 . CASSPEGAGELFF
TRBJ1-2 TRBV15 . CATSRDVSGTGDGYTF
TRBJ2-1 TRBV5-1 . CASLTRTDNEQFF
TRBJ2-5 TRBV20-1 . CSATDAWGQGGETQYF
TRBJ2-7 TRBV5-1 . CASSPHSSSYEQYF
TRBJ2-2 TRBV10-3 . CATGTSGRPGELFF
TRBJ1-2 TRBV12-3/TRBV12-4 . CASRKSGTLHGYTF
TRBJ1-1 TRBV5-1 . CASGKRQGPDTEAFF
TRBJ2-5 TRBV7-2 . CASSSNKGAGRTQYF
TRBJ2-1 TRBV20-1 . CSAKKLRLPGQGANEQFF
TRBJ1-4 TRBV4-3 . CASSQDGTNEKLFF
TRBJ1-1 TRBV29-1 . CSVELERGWGTEAFF
TRBJ2-7 TRBV4-3 . CASSDWTVSYEQYF
TRBJ1-5 TRBV2 . CASSEGANQPQHF
TRBJ2-2 TRBV6-2/TRBV6-3 . CASSTRRHNTGELFF
TRBJ1-5 TRBV4-1 medium-sized CASSQEGGSNQPQHF
TRBJ1-2 TRBV6-5 . CASRPRDFPSYGYTF
TRBJ1-1 TRBV6-1 . CASSEQGRSEAFF
TRBJ2-3 TRBV11-2 . CASSPQSADTQYF
TRBJ1-1 TRBV6-1 . CASSVAGVNTEAFF
TRBJ2-3 TRBV24-1 . CATSDLVGNTDTQYF
TRBJ2-5 TRBV12-3/TRBV12-4 . CASSQRAGVSSAQYF
TRBJ2-7 TRBV28 . CASSLAGGHFKFYEQYF
TRBJ2-7 TRBV4-3 . CASSQDLGGSSYEQYF
TRBJ2-4 TRBV2 . CASRLEQGRENIQYF
TRBJ2-5 TRBV18 . CASSPSRETQYF
TRBJ2-7 TRBV6-5 . CASQTSGRAPEQYF
TRBJ2-1 TRBV12-3/TRBV12-4 . CASSLPGTVHNEQFF
TRBJ2-4 TRBV20-1 . CSAGVGALHIQYF
TRBJ2-2 TRBV15 . CATSTVLDGRVGELFF
TRBJ2-2 TRBV12-3/TRBV12-4 . CASRKAGNTGELFF
TRBJ2-5 TRBV4-2 . CASSQLTQIDQETQYF
TRBJ2-5 TRBV12-3/TRBV12-4 . CASSPALETQYF
TRBJ2-7 TRBV28 . CAISAGGANNEQYF
TRBJ2-7 TRBV24-1 . CATSDFLDSAYEQYF
TRBJ2-7 TRBV30 . CAWSGPREQYF
TRBJ2-7 TRBV28 . CASSYFGLAGEYEQYF
TRBJ2-3 TRBV4-3 . CASSQEGQPWADRTDTQYF
TRBJ2-1 TRBV7-2 . CASSLAGGQQQFF
TRBJ2-5 TRBV20-1 . CSAGRDQGETQYF
TRBJ2-3 TRBV3-1 . CASSSDGGRGDTQYF
TRBJ1-5 TRBV4-1 . CASSPGPRNNQPQHF
TRBJ2-1 TRBV20-1 . CSASRLAGANEQFF
TRBJ2-1 TRBV20-1 . CSAHGEMNEQFF
TRBJ2-1 TRBV7-9 . CASSSLFSQDRGNEQFF
TRBJ2-3 TRBV27 . CASSSAGGFVSTQYF
TRBJ2-1 TRBV5-1 . CASSFRLGFEQFF
TRBJ2-1 TRBV5-1 . CASSLFTTGLYNEQFF